The clone carrying this T cell receptor (beta chain) turned up a few times. The V and J ends lost 1 base and 4 bases, in that order; junction bases with no gene match: 9. The germline V gene has CDR1 DFQATT and CDR2 SNEGSKA (reference sequence). This CDR3 contains 17 residues. TCRdb re-derived calls from the 5' RACE reads in MiXCR, one entry per CDR3 protein. The repertoire holds hundreds of thousands of distinct CDR3 sequences, with around an eighth as singletons. These data belong to a study of identical twins. Separately, the same data were catalogued under a study of yellow fever vaccine responses in identical twins.

Material for sequencing was PBMCs. The TCR originated in a woman under 30 in good health. This sequence joins TRBV20-1 and TRBJ2-7; 14 bases align to TRBD2. Here the CDR3 reads CSARGLAGGYSAYEQYF. CDR3 nucleotide sequence: TGCAGTGCTAGAGGACTAGCGGGAGGGTATTCGGCTTACGAGCAGTACTTC.